The 25 T cell receptor beta chains below were found in one sample sequenced in a study of early T cells in non-severe SARS-CoV-2 infection. TCRdb reanalysed the 5' RACE reads using MiXCR and keeps one entry per CDR3 protein. This sample yields 60,000 to 75,000 distinct CDR3 sequences, of which approximately 10% are seen a single time; about 6% belongs to the top ten. Sequencing used whole blood, obtained at baseline. The receptors here all came from an adult who was a healthcare worker with PCR-confirmed SARS-CoV-2 infection or an uninfected control (not recorded which).

The chain is built from TRBV12-3 or TRBV12-4 and TRBJ1-2; 9 nucleotides match TRBD1. V dropped 5 bases and J dropped 4; count of bases not matched to a gene: 2. The CDR3 loop spans 13 amino acids. The DNA of the CDR3 is TGTGCCAGCAGTACAGGGGGCTCCTATGGCTACACCTTC. Its protein product is CASSTGGSYGYTF.

This rearrangement joins TRBV5-1 to TRBJ2-3, with D maybe TRBD2 (5 bases). Trimming took 2 bases from V and 5 from J, leaving 9 bases between them. Germline assignment: CDR1 SGHRS and CDR2 YFSETQ. The CDR3 is 13 residues long. The CDR3 here is CASSFDGEDTQYF. The CDR3 nucleotides are TGCGCCAGCAGCTTCGACGGGGAAGATACGCAGTATTTT.

This clonotype has a count of ten or more. The CDR3 reads CATSDSTGGEFEKLFF. CDR3 DNA sequence: TGTGCCACCAGTGACTCGACAGGGGGGGAGTTTGAAAAACTGTTTTTT. The J gene is TRBJ1-4, the V gene TRBV24-1; TRBD1 agrees at 9 bases. The ends lost 4 bases at V and 7 bases at J; junction bases unmatched: 9. Per germline, CDR1 KGHDR and CDR2 SFDVKD. The CDR3 extends over 16 amino acids.

This rearrangement joins TRBV3-1 to TRBJ1-1, with D hard to call. The V and J ends lost 2 bases and 6 bases respectively, with 10 bases between them. Germline CDR1 is LGHDT and CDR2 is YNNKEL (reference sequence). The CDR3 spans 13 residues. CDR3 sequence: CASSQNLRAEAFF. In nucleotides, the CDR3 is TGTGCCAGCAGCCAAAATCTGCGGGCTGAAGCTTTCTTT.

The genes are TRBV7-2 and TRBJ2-3; TRBD1 agrees at 9 bases. V shed 5 bases, J shed 2 bases, and the junction held 14 bases outside the gene matches. This CDR3 region has 18 residues. The germline V gene has CDR1 SGHTA and CDR2 FQGNSA. CDR3 bases: TGTGCCAGCAGCCGTCCCAGACAGGGGGGAAGGTCCACAGATACGCAGTATTTT. Translated: CASSRPRQGGRSTDTQYF.

This clonotype was detected ten times or more. This chain connects TRBV3-1 to TRBJ2-2; TRBD2 might be the D (6 bases). V was pared by 1 base and J by 3 bases, with 12 bases between. Per germline, CDR1 LGHDT and CDR2 YNNKEL (reference sequence). CDR3 length: 16 amino acids. The CDR3 DNA sequence: TGTGCCAGCAGCCAAGTCCCCGGGGGTCACACCGGGGAGCTGTTTTTT. Translation: CASSQVPGGHTGELFF.

The V gene is TRBV9, the J gene TRBJ2-7, with no clear D. Trimming cost V 2 bases and J 2 bases, with 11 bases left between them. This CDR3 has 14 residues. Germline CDR1 is SGDLS and CDR2 is YYNGEE. Here the CDR3 reads CASSVRSLPYEQYF. CDR3 sequence (DNA): TGTGCCAGCAGCGTGCGTAGTTTACCCTACGAGCAGTACTTC.

This clonotype was observed many times. V gene TRBV5-1 combines with J gene TRBJ1-1; D may be TRBD1 (6 bases). V was pared by 5 bases and J by 0 bases, with 14 bases between. The CDR3 consists of 15 residues. CDR1 SGHRS and CDR2 YFSETQ come from the germline V gene. The CDR3, as DNA: TGCGCCAGCAGAATCGGGGGCCACATGAACACTGAAGCTTTCTTT. Residues: CASRIGGHMNTEAFF.

The chain couples TRBV10-3 to TRBJ2-1; no clear D gene. Between the trimmed V and J ends, which lost 3 bases and 4 bases, there was a span of 4 bases. The CDR3 length is 12 residues. CDR1 is ENHRY, CDR2 SYGVKD, per germline. The CDR3 is CAISERYNEQFF. The DNA of the CDR3 is TGTGCCATCAGTGAACGTTACAATGAGCAGTTCTTC.

This clonotype turned up a few times. The chain uses TRBV7-8 and TRBJ2-3; D remains unclear. V was clipped by 5 bases and J by 2 bases, with 8 bases between them. Germline CDR1 is SGHVS and CDR2 is FQNEAQ. CDR3 length: 13 amino acids. This chain's CDR3 is CASSPPYTDTQYF. The CDR3 DNA sequence: TGTGCCAGCAGCCCACCTTACACAGATACGCAGTATTTT.

A few counts support this clonotype. The gene calls are TRBV19 and TRBJ1-5; D is uncertain. There are 14 residues in the CDR3. Germline-derived CDR1 and CDR2 are LNHDA and SQIVND (reference sequence). Trimming cost V 1 base and J 4 bases, with 8 bases left between them. The CDR3 sequence is CASSIGATNQPQHF. The CDR3 nucleotides read TGTGCCAGTAGTATAGGGGCCACTAATCAGCCCCAGCATTTT. Filled out from reference TRBV19 and TRBJ1-5, the complete variable domain reads DGGITQSPKYLFRKEGQNVTLSCEQNLNHDAMYWYRQDPGQGLRLIYYSQIVNDFQKGDIAEGYSVSREKKESFPLTVTSAQKNPTAFYLCASSIGATNQPQHFGDGTRLSIL.

The V call is TRBV7-9, the J call TRBJ2-3; 8 nucleotides match TRBD2. This CDR3 contains 15 residues. CDR1 is SEHNR, CDR2 FQNEAQ, per germline (reference sequence). The ends lost 3 bases at V and 1 base at J; junction bases unmatched: 3. The CDR3 spells CASSFSGVGTDTQYF. The CDR3 DNA is TGTGCCAGCAGCTTTAGCGGGGTCGGCACAGATACGCAGTATTTT.

The chain uses TRBV18 and TRBJ2-3; possible D gene TRBD1, 6 bases. There are 15 residues in the CDR3. CDR1 is KGHSH and CDR2 is LQKENI in the germline V gene. V was cut by 2 bases and J by 2 bases, with 11 bases left in between. CDR3 DNA: TGTGCCAGCTCACCAGGGTCAGGGGACACAGATACGCAGTATTTT. It specifies CASSPGSGDTDTQYF.

This clonotype was seen repeatedly, ten times or more. The genes are TRBV11-2 and TRBJ2-7, with D possibly matching TRBD2 (6 bases). The ends were cut back, 1 base at V and 4 bases at J, with 8 bases in the middle. The CDR3 has 13 amino acids. Germline CDR1 SGHAT, CDR2 FQNNGV. The CDR3 loop reads CASSLGGGYEQYF. CDR3 sequence (DNA): TGTGCCAGCAGCTTAGGGGGAGGTTACGAGCAGTACTTC.

This sequence joins TRBV3-1 and TRBJ2-7, with D perhaps TRBD1 (5 bases). The CDR3 loop spans 13 amino acids. Germline assignment: CDR1 LGHDT and CDR2 YNNKEL (reference sequence). The V end lost 3 bases, the J end lost 12 bases, and 18 bases lay between the germline ends. In DNA, the CDR3 is TGTGCCAGCAGCCAGGCCGCTGCAGGGAATTCGTACTTC. Its translation is CASSQAAAGNSYF.

This chain uses TRBV3-1 with TRBJ2-3, with 10 nucleotides matching TRBD2. The trim removed 4 bases at V and 0 bases at J, leaving 10 bases unmatched. This CDR3 is built from 18 residues. Germline V lookup: CDR1 LGHDT, CDR2 YNNKEL (reference sequence). CDR3 loop: CASSRLGLAGVSTDTQYF. CDR3 in DNA: TGTGCCAGCAGCCGTCTCGGGCTAGCGGGGGTAAGCACAGATACGCAGTATTTT.

This clonotype appeared a few times. The V gene is TRBV9, the J gene TRBJ2-5; TRBD1 matches 8 bases. The V gene end was trimmed by 3 bases and the J gene end by 5 bases; junction bases not matched to a gene: 3. CDR1 and CDR2 from the germline V gene are SGDLS and YYNGEE. CDR3 length equals 13 residues. The CDR3 DNA follows: TGTGCCAGCAGCGGACAGGGGAATGAGACCCAGTACTTC. Amino acid sequence: CASSGQGNETQYF.

The V gene is TRBV7-2, the J gene TRBJ2-2, with no clear D. Germline V gene lookup returns CDR1 SGHTA and CDR2 FQGNSA. With 2 bases removed from V and 2 bases from J, the gap between germline ends came to 9 bases. The CDR3 is 15 residues long. The CDR3 DNA reads TGTGCCAGCAGCTTAAGAAGGCCTAACACCGGGGAGCTGTTTTTT. Translated, it gives CASSLRRPNTGELFF.

The chain has TRBV20-1 and TRBJ2-3; the match to TRBD2 covers 8 bases. V lost 3 bases, J lost 3 bases, and 8 bases stayed unmatched. Germline-derived CDR1 and CDR2 are DFQATT and SNEGSKA (reference sequence). The CDR3 has 15 residues. The CDR3 bases are TGCAGTGCTAGTGACGGGGGGGCCGGGACAGATACGCAGTATTTT. This sequence encodes CSASDGGAGTDTQYF.

The J gene is TRBJ2-2, the V gene TRBV5-1, with D uncertain. The CDR3 runs to 16 residues. Germline V gives CDR1 SGHRS, CDR2 YFSETQ. Trimming pared 4 bases from V and 3 bases from J, leaving 16 bases between. The CDR3, as DNA: TGCGCCAGCAGCCCCTGGACCTTTTTGGACACCGGGGAGCTGTTTTTT. Translated: CASSPWTFLDTGELFF.

This clonotype was found once. The chain carries TRBV2 and TRBJ2-1; no clear D gene. The CDR3 length is 9 residues. V was shortened by 5 bases and J by 15 bases, with 8 bases between the two germline ends. Germline lookup yields CDR1 SNHLY and CDR2 FYNNEI. The CDR3 spells CASSPRLFF. The DNA of the CDR3 is TGTGCCAGCAGTCCCAGGCTGTTCTTC.

The chain uses TRBV7-2 and TRBJ1-1; D remains ambiguous. Looked up from germline, CDR1 is SGHTA and CDR2 is FQGNSA. V lost 1 base and J 10 bases, leaving 10 bases between the germline ends. This CDR3 region has 12 residues. CDR3 residues: CASSLVGLAAFF. CDR3 sequence (DNA): TGTGCCAGCAGCTTAGTGGGGTTGGCAGCTTTCTTT.

This clonotype was observed a handful of times. J is TRBJ2-1 and V is TRBV27; TRBD1 might be the D (5 bases). This CDR3 has 15 residues. Per the germline V gene, CDR1 is MNHEY and CDR2 is SMNVEV (reference sequence). The V end lost 3 bases, the J end lost 5 bases, and 14 bases lay between the germline ends. The CDR3 sequence is CASSFGAGSDNEQFF. The CDR3, as DNA: TGTGCCAGCAGTTTTGGGGCAGGGTCCGACAATGAGCAGTTCTTC.

This rearrangement joins TRBV2 to TRBJ2-7; tentatively, D is TRBD1 (6 bases). This CDR3 contains 13 residues. V lost 8 bases and J 1 base, leaving 12 bases between the germline ends. From germline, CDR1 is SNHLY and CDR2 FYNNEI. The DNA of the CDR3 is TGTGCCAGCGATCAGGGGCTATCCTACGAGCAGTACTTC. Its protein is CASDQGLSYEQYF.

This clonotype was counted at least ten times. One junction end disagrees with the germline gene, perhaps due to a read error. This sequence joins TRBV2 and TRBJ2-7, with TRBD1 matching 7 bases. This CDR3 region has 14 residues. The germline gives CDR1 SNHLY, CDR2 FYNNEI. The chain's CDR3 is CASREGQVFSEQYF. The CDR3 nucleotides are TGTGCCAGCAGAGAAGGACAGGTCTTCAGCGAGCAGTACTTC. Filled out from reference TRBV2 and TRBJ2-7, the complete variable domain reads EPEVTQTPSHQVTQMGQEVILRCVPISNHLYFYWYRQILGQKVEFLVSFYNNEISEKSEIFDDQFSVERPDGSNFTLKIRSTKLEDSAMYFCASREGQVFSEQYFGPGTRLTVT.